In its sample, the clone carrying this T cell receptor beta chain was seen many times. This record comes from a study of Graves' ophthalmopathy and Graves' hyperthyroidism. The TCR beta CDR3 regions underwent amplification from RNA transcripts. RT-PCR in the first round used HTBI primers; a second-round multiplex PCR followed. Via MiXCR, TCRdb re-called the multiplex PCR reads, giving one row per CDR3 protein. The repertoire holds approximately 380,000 distinct CDR3 sequences, with 20% to 25% as singletons. Per germline, CDR1 GTSNPN and CDR2 SVGIG (reference sequence). V lost 0 bases and J lost 4; bases outside the gene matches: 2. The CDR3 covers 14 residues.

Sequenced: peripheral blood. The source of this sequence is a woman aged 18-30 years with stable Graves' hyperthyroidism. The genes are TRBV30 and TRBJ1-1; 10 bases are shared with TRBD1. CDR3 coding DNA: TGTGCCTGGAGTGTGGGACAGGGGACCACTGAAGCTTTCTTT. Its translation is CAWSVGQGTTEAFF.